The sequence of this T cell receptor (beta chain) was determined in a study of siplizumab effects on memory and regulatory T cells. Study conclusions and caveats: Naive or memory phenotype assignment was not possible for roughly 80-97% of proliferating CD4+ or CD8+ clones.

Generated by immunoSEQ multiplex PCR, the TCRdb table keeps only in-frame clones and is missing some. This table holds just under 8,000 clones, about two fifths found once. This clone showed up just a few times. Its target is unknown. Mixed lymphocyte reaction cells were cocultured at 37°C for 5 to 6 days. The sequencing input was CFSE-low (dividing) CD8+ T cells sorted from an allogeneic mixed lymphocyte reaction. The receptor was isolated from a human donor in good health; the cells came from an allogeneic mixed lymphocyte reaction.

The chain's CDR3 is CASSFEWSSPNIQYF. Written as DNA, the CDR3 is TGTGCCAGCAGCTTCGAGTGGTCCTCCCCGAACATTCAGTACTTC. This chain joins TRBV7-9 and TRBJ2-4; D is ambiguous. The V gene's germline CDR1 is SEHNR and CDR2 FQNEAQ (reference sequence). This CDR3 contains 15 residues. Trimming took off 3 bases at V and 7 bases at J, with 16 bases between the two ends.